This T cell receptor (beta chain) was profiled in a study of cytomegalovirus exposure and HLA in healthy donors. Concerning this clone: Its specificity is not known.

It was with 60 Vbeta and 13 Jbeta primers that the PCR ran. Assay: immunoSEQ multiplex PCR; the TCRdb copy retains only in-frame clones and omits some. The top ten clones hold less than 3% of a sample with about 120,000 clones, about 74% of them seen once. Findings and limits, study-wide: Sequencing artifact likely explains a cluster of highly shared sequence variants. V- and J-gene trimming in TCR beta was tied to a missense DCLRE1C variant by an analysis performed later. Researchers counted about 150 TCR beta chains as cytomegalovirus-associated.

This clonotype was sampled from a woman aged 40 to 49 in good health and CMV-seropositive. The sequenced sample consisted of PBMCs.

CDR3 loop: CASSGTGLVDPFEQYF. DNA of the CDR3: TGCGCCAGCAGTGGGACCGGACTAGTGGATCCATTCGAGCAGTACTTC. The genes are TRBV10-1 and TRBJ2-7; 7 bases are a match to TRBD2. The germline CDR1 and CDR2 sequences are WNHNN and SYGVQD (reference sequence). CDR3 length: 16 amino acids. J was trimmed by 6 bases and V by 4 bases; bases with no gene match: 15.